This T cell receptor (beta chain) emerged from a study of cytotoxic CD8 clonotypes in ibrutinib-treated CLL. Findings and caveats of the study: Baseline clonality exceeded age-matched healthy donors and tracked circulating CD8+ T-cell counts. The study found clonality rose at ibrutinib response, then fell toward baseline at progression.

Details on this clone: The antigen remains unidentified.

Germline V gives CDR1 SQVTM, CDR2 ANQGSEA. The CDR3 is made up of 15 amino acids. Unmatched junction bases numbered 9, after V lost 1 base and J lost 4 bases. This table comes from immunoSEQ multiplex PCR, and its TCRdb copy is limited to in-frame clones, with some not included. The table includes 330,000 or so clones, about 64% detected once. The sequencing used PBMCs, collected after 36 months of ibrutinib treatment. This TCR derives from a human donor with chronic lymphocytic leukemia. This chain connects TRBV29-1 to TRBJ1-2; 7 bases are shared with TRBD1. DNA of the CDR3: TGCAGCGTTGAAGCGAAGGGGGCGCGGAGCTATGGCTACACCTTC. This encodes CSVEAKGARSYGYTF.